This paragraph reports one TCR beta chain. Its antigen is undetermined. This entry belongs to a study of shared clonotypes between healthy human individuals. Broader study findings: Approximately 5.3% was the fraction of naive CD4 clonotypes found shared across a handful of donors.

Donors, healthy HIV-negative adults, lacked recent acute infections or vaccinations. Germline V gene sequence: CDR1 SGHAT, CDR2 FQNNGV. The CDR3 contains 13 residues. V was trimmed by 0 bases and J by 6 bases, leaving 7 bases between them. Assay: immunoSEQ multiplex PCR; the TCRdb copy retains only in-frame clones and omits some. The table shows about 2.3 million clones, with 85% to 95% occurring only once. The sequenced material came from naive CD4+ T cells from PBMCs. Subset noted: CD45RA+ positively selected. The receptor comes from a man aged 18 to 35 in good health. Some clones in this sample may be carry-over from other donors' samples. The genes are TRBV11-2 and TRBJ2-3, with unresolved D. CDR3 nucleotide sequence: TGTGCCAGCAGCTTAGATCCGAGGGATACGCAGTATTTT. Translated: CASSLDPRDTQYF. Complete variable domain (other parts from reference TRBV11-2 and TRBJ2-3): EAGVAQSPRYKIIEKRQSVAFWCNPISGHATLYWYQQILGQGPKLLIQFQNNGVVDDSQLPKDRFSAERLKGVDSTLKIQPAKLEDSAVYLCASSLDPRDTQYFGPGTRLTVL.